The T cell receptor beta chain described here comes from a study of T cell changes during pregnancy in multiple sclerosis. Sequenced by immunoSEQ multiplex PCR; TCRdb stores in-frame clones only, minus some. The table lists tens of thousands of clones, approximately 90% of them singletons, with roughly 2% in the top ten. The V and J ends lost 6 bases and 14 bases respectively, with 23 bases between them. The CDR3 loop spans 15 amino acids. Germline V gene lookup returns CDR1 SNHLY and CDR2 FYNNEI. This clone has more than one count but fewer than ten. The TCR was taken from a female donor in good health, enrolled as a control in a pregnancy study. The rearrangement uses TRBV2 and TRBJ1-6, with D possibly TRBD1 on 6 matching bases. Source: peripheral blood, taken in the first trimester of pregnancy. The CDR3 protein is CASRAEGGPSRALHF. The CDR3 nucleotides are TGTGCCAGCAGAGCCGAGGGGGGGCCATCCAGAGCCCTCCACTTT.